This T cell receptor (beta chain) was obtained from a study of blood T cells in healthy people across ages. All donors came from Russia, were Caucasian and healthy, and spanned ages roughly 6 to 95. Germline lookup yields CDR1 MDHEN and CDR2 SYDVKM. Trimming removed 2 bases from V and 4 bases from J, with 4 bases in between. There are 12 residues in the CDR3. Together with a sample-barcoded 5' primer, a J-beta primer mix was included in a second PCR lasting about 7 to 11 cycles. At least 3 million CDR3-containing paired-end reads were obtained per sample. In TCRdb, the 5' RACE reads were re-called with MiXCR into one record per CDR3 protein. The data contain hundreds of thousands of distinct CDR3 sequences, approximately 29% of them seen just once; the ten biggest clones take up 15%.

The TCR originated in a woman of 80 years or more in good health. The sample was blood. The chain recombines TRBV28 with TRBJ2-3, with no clear D. CDR3 region: CASSLKPDTQYF. Here the CDR3 DNA reads TGTGCCAGCAGTTTAAAGCCAGATACGCAGTATTTT.